Given below is one T cell receptor beta chain in context. Its antigen is as yet unknown. Genomic DNA acted as the template from which TCR beta VDJ combination and CDR3 sequence profiling were carried out. TCRdb reanalysed the reads using MiXCR and keeps one entry per CDR3 protein. The repertoire holds about 42,000 distinct CDR3 sequences, with around 67% as singletons. These data are taken from a study of CD8+CD57+ T cells in acquired aplastic anemia. Study-wide context: Sorted CD4+ and CD8+ cells yielded roughly 3.2 ug of DNA on average. Where healthy donors were concerned, CD4+ cells averaged approximately 10 million reads. Study-wide points: A set of twenty-nine CD8+ CDR3 sequences was shared between patients and controls, and these sequences appeared highly expressed in patients.

V shed 4 bases and J shed 3 bases, with 5 bases lying between them. Germline-derived CDR1 and CDR2 are LNHDA and SQIVND (reference sequence). This CDR3 has 12 residues. The receptor's source is a human donor in good health, serving as a control. Sequencing input: sorted CD4+, CD8+, or CD8+CD57+ T cells (not recorded which) from PBMCs. This sequence joins TRBV19 and TRBJ2-3; TRBD1 is a possible D gene (5 bases). The CDR3, as DNA: TGTGCCAGTAGTACAGGGACAGATACGCAGTATTTT. Amino acids: CASSTGTDTQYF. The variable domain in full, completed from reference TRBV19 and TRBJ2-3, reads DGGITQSPKYLFRKEGQNVTLSCEQNLNHDAMYWYRQDPGQGLRLIYYSQIVNDFQKGDIAEGYSVSREKKESFPLTVTSAQKNPTAFYLCASSTGTDTQYFGPGTRLTVL.